These T cell receptor beta chains were read from a single sample in a study of glioma-infiltrating T cells after dendritic cell vaccination. Produced via immunoSEQ multiplex PCR; TCRdb's table is partial and in-frame only. The data show tens of thousands of clones, with 75% to 90% seen just once and over 6.5% held by the top ten. Sequencing used blood, obtained after dendritic cell vaccination. The receptors come from a human donor with glioblastoma. CDR3s include the opening cysteine and the closing phenylalanine or tryptophan. The D gene is left open where the match is weak. Part of the rows lack a size; the others show once, few, many or a class for expanded clones.

d_call j_call v_call clone_size cdr3_nt cdr3_aa
. TRBJ1-3 TRBV29-1 . TGCAGCGTTTACAGAGGAAACACCATATATTTT CSVYRGNTIYF
TRBD2 TRBJ2-1 TRBV7-2 . TGTGCCAGCAGCCCAATCGGCCGGGGGGGCCCTTACAATGAGCAGTTCTTC CASSPIGRGGPYNEQFF
. TRBJ2-3 TRBV15 . TGTGCCACCAGCAGAGGGGCCCAGTTTAGCACAGATACGCAGTATTTT CATSRGAQFSTDTQYF
TRBD1 TRBJ2-3 TRBV5-4 . TGTGCCAGCAGCAAAGGACAGGGCACTAGCACAGATACGCAGTATTTT CASSKGQGTSTDTQYF
TRBD1 TRBJ2-3 TRBV9 . TGTGCCAGCAGCGTCGGACCGGGACAGGGCACAGATACGCAGTATTTT CASSVGPGQGTDTQYF
TRBD1 TRBJ2-5 TRBV27 . TGTGCCAGCAACGGGCAGGGGGAAGAGACCCAGTACTTC CASNGQGEETQYF
TRBD1 TRBJ2-7 TRBV4-2 . TGTGCCAGCAGTCAGGTCGAAGGACAGGGGGCCTACGAGCAGTACTTC CASSQVEGQGAYEQYF
. TRBJ2-3 TRBV14 . TGTGCCAGCAGCTTCCCTCTGGGGGGGCAGTATTTT CASSFPLGGQYF
TRBD1 TRBJ1-1 TRBV27 . TGTGCCAGCAGACCGGTGGGACAGAGGAACACTGAAGCTTTCTTT CASRPVGQRNTEAFF
TRBD1 TRBJ2-7 TRBV19 . TGTGCCAGTAGTATAATGGGACAGGGGTACTACGAGCAGTACTTC CASSIMGQGYYEQYF
. TRBJ2-7 TRBV2 . TGTGCCAGCCTAAACAGGGCCGACCAGTACTTC CASLNRADQYF
. TRBJ1-6 TRBV5-6 few TGTGCCAGCAGCTTTCAGGGGAGGGATTCACCCCTCCACTTT CASSFQGRDSPLHF
. TRBJ2-1 TRBV14 . TGTGCCAGCAGCCAAGATATTGCAGGCTTCAATGAGCAGTTCTTC CASSQDIAGFNEQFF
. TRBJ2-3 TRBV9 . TGTGCCAGCAGCGTCTCCCTCTTCACAGATACGCAGTATTTT CASSVSLFTDTQYF
. TRBJ1-3 TRBV29-1 once TGCAGCGCTGAAGGAAACAGAGAGAACCCCTCTGGAAACACCATATATTTT CSAEGNRENPSGNTIYF
. TRBJ1-1 TRBV27 once TGTGCCAGCAATACAGGGCGAGGAGGTGAAGCTTTCTTT CASNTGRGGEAFF
. TRBJ2-7 TRBV5-1 . TGCGCCAGCAGTATCGGGTTTTCCTACGAGCAGTACTTC CASSIGFSYEQYF
TRBD2 TRBJ2-4 TRBV5-6 . TGTGCCAGCTCGCGACTAGCGGGGGGGATCGTCGACAAAAACATTCAGTACTTC CASSRLAGGIVDKNIQYF
. TRBJ2-2 TRBV29-1 . TGCAGCGTGGGATGGACATACGCGAACACCGGGGAGCTGTTTTTT CSVGWTYANTGELFF
TRBD1 TRBJ2-7 TRBV27 . TGTGCCAGCAGTTGGACAGGGGGTGGCTACGAGCAGTACTTC CASSWTGGGYEQYF
. TRBJ2-7 TRBV7-8 . TGTGCCAGCAGCTTAGTTGGGCAGGGCTGGCCTTTGCGGTACGAGCAGTACTTC CASSLVGQGWPLRYEQYF
TRBD1 TRBJ1-3 TRBV9 . TGTGCCAGCAGCGCACGGGACAGGGCAGGAAACACCATATATTTT CASSARDRAGNTIYF
. TRBJ1-1 TRBV19 . TGTGCCAGTAGTATCCTTTATAACACTGAAGCTTTCTTT CASSILYNTEAFF
TRBD1 TRBJ2-1 TRBV5-1 . TGCGCCAGCAGCCGACAGGGGGGATTGGACAATGAGCAGTTCTTC CASSRQGGLDNEQFF
. TRBJ1-5 TRBV19 . TGTGCCAGTAAAATTGGCGGGCTTGAGGGGCCCCAGCATTTT CASKIGGLEGPQHF
. TRBJ2-7 TRBV6-5 once TGTGCCAGCAGTTACCCGAGCCGGGGTAGGTACGAGCAGTACTTC CASSYPSRGRYEQYF
TRBD1 TRBJ2-3 TRBV2 once TGTGCCAGCAGTGCGAGGGGGCGAGGCACAGATACGCAGTATTTT CASSARGRGTDTQYF
TRBD2 TRBJ2-7 TRBV7-9 few TGTGCCAGCAGCCCGGGGGGCTCCTACGAGCAGTACTTC CASSPGGSYEQYF
TRBD1 TRBJ1-1 TRBV6-1 once TGTGCCAGCAGTGAATACGTAGGGGACAGGGCCGGTGGCACTGAAGCTTTCTTT CASSEYVGDRAGGTEAFF
TRBD1 TRBJ1-1 TRBV28 . TGTGCCAGCAGTCGACAGGGGGCTAACACTGAAGCTTTCTTT CASSRQGANTEAFF
TRBD2 TRBJ2-1 TRBV13 . TGTGCCAGCAGCTTAGGAGGACTAGCGGGGGGGCACGGTTCACATGAGCAGTTCTTC CASSLGGLAGGHGSHEQFF
TRBD1 TRBJ1-4 TRBV14 . TGTGCCAGCAGCCCCGAGACAGGGACTAATGAAAAACTGTTTTTT CASSPETGTNEKLFF
TRBD1 TRBJ2-1 TRBV2 . TGTGCCAGCAGTGACCAGGGGGCCCCCTACAATGAGCAGTTCTTC CASSDQGAPYNEQFF
. TRBJ2-1 TRBV29-1 . TGCAGCGTCGTCGCATTACTGGGGAGGAATAATGAGCAGTTCTTC CSVVALLGRNNEQFF
TRBD2 TRBJ2-1 TRBV5-6 . TGTGCCAGCAGCTTAACCGGGGGGGCTGGGAGCTCCCACAATGAGCAGTTCTTC CASSLTGGAGSSHNEQFF
TRBD1 TRBJ1-3 TRBV18 . TGTGCCAGCTCACCGGGACAGAACTCTGGAAACACCATATATTTT CASSPGQNSGNTIYF
. TRBJ2-3 TRBV6-1 . TGTGCCAGCAGTGATCACCGCGGGGGCACAGATACGCAGTATTTT CASSDHRGGTDTQYF
. TRBJ1-2 TRBV6-1 . TGTGCCAGCAGTGAAGTCCAGGGGTCTAACTATGGCTACACCTTC CASSEVQGSNYGYTF
. TRBJ2-2 TRBV29-1 . TGCAGCGTTGAAGCTAGCGCCGGGGAGCTGTTTTTT CSVEASAGELFF
TRBD1 TRBJ2-6 TRBV7-3 . TGTGCCAGCAGCTCCGGACAGGGGAACACTGGGGCCAACGTCCTGACTTTC CASSSGQGNTGANVLTF
TRBD2 TRBJ2-1 TRBV6-4 . TGTGCCAGCAGTTACACAGCGTTTGGGGGGGGTGTAGATGAGCAGTTCTTC CASSYTAFGGGVDEQFF
. TRBJ1-5 TRBV27 . TGTGCCAGCAGTCCTCCGGGAGTAAGGGTTGGTCAGCCCCAGCATTTT CASSPPGVRVGQPQHF
. TRBJ2-1 TRBV18 . TGTGCCAGCTCACCAGGGCCAGAGTCCTACAATGAGCAGTTCTTC CASSPGPESYNEQFF
. TRBJ2-6 TRBV16 . TGTGCCAGCAGTCCCAAGTTGTTGAGGGCCGAAAGCTCTGGGGCCAACGTCCTGACTTTC CASSPKLLRAESSGANVLTF
. TRBJ2-2 TRBV5-1 once TGCGCCAGTAGACCGGGACAAACGAACACCGGGGAGCTGTTTTTT CASRPGQTNTGELFF
TRBD1 TRBJ2-1 TRBV27 many TGTGCCAGCAGTTTGACCGGGACAGGAGGGGATAATGAGCAGTTCTTC CASSLTGTGGDNEQFF
. TRBJ1-2 TRBV5-1 . TGCGCCAGCAGCTTGGCCGGCAGGGAAGCCTATGGCTACACCTTC CASSLAGREAYGYTF
TRBD1 TRBJ2-7 TRBV18 . TGTGCCAGCTCACCCCCGGGACAGGGTGGGTCCTACGAGCAGTACTTC CASSPPGQGGSYEQYF
. TRBJ2-7 TRBV28 . TGTGCCAGCAGTCCACAGGACCGACTAGTCTACGAGCAGTACTTC CASSPQDRLVYEQYF
. TRBJ1-2 TRBV19 . TGTGCCAGTAGTATACAAGGAGCTAACTATGGCTACACCTTC CASSIQGANYGYTF
. TRBJ1-4 TRBV6-1 . TGTGCCAGCGCTACTGAAAAACTGTTTTTT CASATEKLFF
. TRBJ1-1 TRBV18 . TGTGCCAGCTCACCAAATTCCGGACACCTGAACACTGAAGCTTTCTTT CASSPNSGHLNTEAFF
. TRBJ2-3 TRBV6-6 . TGTGCCACCCAACGAGCCAGGGGATCGGATACGCAGTATTTT CATQRARGSDTQYF